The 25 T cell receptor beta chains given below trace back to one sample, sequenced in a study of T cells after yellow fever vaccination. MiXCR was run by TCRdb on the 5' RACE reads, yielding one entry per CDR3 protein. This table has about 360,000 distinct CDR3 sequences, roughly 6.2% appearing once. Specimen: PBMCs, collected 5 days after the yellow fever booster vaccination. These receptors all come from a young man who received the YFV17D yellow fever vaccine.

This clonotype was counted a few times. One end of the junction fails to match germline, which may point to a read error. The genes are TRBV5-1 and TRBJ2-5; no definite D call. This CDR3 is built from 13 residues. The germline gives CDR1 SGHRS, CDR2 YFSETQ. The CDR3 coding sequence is TGCGCCAGCAGCTCCGGGTCCCAAGGGACCCAGTACTTC. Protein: CASSSGSQGTQYF.

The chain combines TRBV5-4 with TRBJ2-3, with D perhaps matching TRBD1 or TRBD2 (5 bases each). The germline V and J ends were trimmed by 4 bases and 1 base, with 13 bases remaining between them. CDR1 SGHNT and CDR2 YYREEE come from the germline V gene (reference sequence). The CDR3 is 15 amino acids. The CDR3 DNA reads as TGTGCCAGCAGCGCCCGGGACCAGGGCACAGATACGCAGTATTTT. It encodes CASSARDQGTDTQYF.

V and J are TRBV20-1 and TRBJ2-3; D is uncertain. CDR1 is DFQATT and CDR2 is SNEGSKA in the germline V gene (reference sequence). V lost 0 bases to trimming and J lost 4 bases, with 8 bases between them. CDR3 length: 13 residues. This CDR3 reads CSAREVFPDTQYF. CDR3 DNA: TGCAGTGCTAGAGAGGTATTCCCAGATACGCAGTATTTT.

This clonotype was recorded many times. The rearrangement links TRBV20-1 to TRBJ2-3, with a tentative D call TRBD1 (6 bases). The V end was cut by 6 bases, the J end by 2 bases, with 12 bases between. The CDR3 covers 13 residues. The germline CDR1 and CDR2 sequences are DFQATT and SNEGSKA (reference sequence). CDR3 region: CSAEDSSTDTQYF. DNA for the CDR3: TGCAGTGCCGAGGACAGTTCCACAGATACGCAGTATTTT.

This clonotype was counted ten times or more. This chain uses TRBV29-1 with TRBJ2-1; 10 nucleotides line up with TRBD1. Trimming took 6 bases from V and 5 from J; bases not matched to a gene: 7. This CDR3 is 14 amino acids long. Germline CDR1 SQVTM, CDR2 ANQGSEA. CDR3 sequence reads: CSVEGQGWNNEQFF. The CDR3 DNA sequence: TGCAGCGTAGAGGGACAGGGGTGGAACAATGAGCAGTTCTTC.

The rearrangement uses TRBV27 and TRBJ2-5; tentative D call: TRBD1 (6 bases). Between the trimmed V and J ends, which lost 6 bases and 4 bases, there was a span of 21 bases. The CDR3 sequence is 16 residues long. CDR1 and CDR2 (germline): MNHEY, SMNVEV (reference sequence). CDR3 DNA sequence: TGTGCCAGCAGCTCTATACTACAGGGTACCGGAGAGACCCAGTACTTC. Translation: CASSSILQGTGETQYF.

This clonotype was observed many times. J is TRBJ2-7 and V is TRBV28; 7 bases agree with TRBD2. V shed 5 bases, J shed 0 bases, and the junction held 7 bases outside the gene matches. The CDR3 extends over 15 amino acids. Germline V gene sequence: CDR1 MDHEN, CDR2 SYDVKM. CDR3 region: CASSLGGPSSYEQYF. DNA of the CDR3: TGTGCCAGCAGTCTGGGAGGGCCCAGCTCCTACGAGCAGTACTTC.

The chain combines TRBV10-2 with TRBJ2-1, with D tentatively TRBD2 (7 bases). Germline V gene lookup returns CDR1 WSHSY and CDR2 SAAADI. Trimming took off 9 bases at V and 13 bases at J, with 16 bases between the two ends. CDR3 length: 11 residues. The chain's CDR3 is CASFGGGLQFF. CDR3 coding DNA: TGCGCCAGTTTTGGGGGGGGCTTACAGTTCTTC.

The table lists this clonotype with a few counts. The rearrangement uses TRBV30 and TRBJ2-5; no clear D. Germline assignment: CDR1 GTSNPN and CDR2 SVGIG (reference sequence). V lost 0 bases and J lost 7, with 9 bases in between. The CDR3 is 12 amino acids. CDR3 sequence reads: CAWSVLGATQYF. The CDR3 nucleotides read TGTGCCTGGAGTGTTTTAGGAGCGACCCAGTACTTC.

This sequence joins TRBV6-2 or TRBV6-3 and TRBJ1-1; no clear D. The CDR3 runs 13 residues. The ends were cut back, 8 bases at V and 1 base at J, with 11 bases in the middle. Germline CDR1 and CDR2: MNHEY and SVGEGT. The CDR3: CASEREPNTEAFF. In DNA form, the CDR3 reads TGTGCCAGCGAGAGGGAGCCGAACACTGAAGCTTTCTTT.

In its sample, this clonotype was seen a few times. The CDR3 loop is CASIILDSNYSTDTQYF. The CDR3 DNA reads as TGTGCCAGCATAATACTCGACAGTAACTATAGCACAGATACGCAGTATTTT. The chain carries TRBV2 and TRBJ2-3, with D possibly being TRBD1 (5 bases). Per the germline V gene, CDR1 is SNHLY and CDR2 is FYNNEI. CDR3 size: 17 residues. Trimming left V 7 bases short and J 0 bases short, with 20 bases between. Full variable domain (missing parts from reference TRBV2 and TRBJ2-3): EPEVTQTPSHQVTQMGQEVILRCVPISNHLYFYWYRQILGQKVEFLVSFYNNEISEKSEIFDDQFSVERPDGSNFTLKIRSTKLEDSAMYFCASIILDSNYSTDTQYFGPGTRLTVL.

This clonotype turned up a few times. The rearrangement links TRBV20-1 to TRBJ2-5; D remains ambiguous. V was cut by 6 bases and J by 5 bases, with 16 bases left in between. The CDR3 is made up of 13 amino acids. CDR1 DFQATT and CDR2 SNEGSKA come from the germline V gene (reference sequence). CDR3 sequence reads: CSADTRSPETQYF. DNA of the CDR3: TGCAGTGCGGATACCAGATCCCCGGAGACCCAGTACTTC.

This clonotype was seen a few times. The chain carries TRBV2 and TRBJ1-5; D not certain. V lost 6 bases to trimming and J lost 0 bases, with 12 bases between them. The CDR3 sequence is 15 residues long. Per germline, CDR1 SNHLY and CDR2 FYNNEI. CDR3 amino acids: CASRATDYSNQPQHF. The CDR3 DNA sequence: TGTGCCAGCAGAGCGACCGACTATAGCAATCAGCCCCAGCATTTT.

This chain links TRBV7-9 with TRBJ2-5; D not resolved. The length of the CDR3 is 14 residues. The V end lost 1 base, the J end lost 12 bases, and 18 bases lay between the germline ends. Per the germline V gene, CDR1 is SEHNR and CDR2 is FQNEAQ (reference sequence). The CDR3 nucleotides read TGTGCCAGCAGCTTAGGTCCAAACCCCTTCACCAAGTACTTC. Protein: CASSLGPNPFTKYF.

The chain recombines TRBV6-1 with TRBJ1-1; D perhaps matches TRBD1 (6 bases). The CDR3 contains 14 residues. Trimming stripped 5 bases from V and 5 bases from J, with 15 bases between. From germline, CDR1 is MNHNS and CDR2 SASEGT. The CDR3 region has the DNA TGTGCCAGCAGTACCCAGGAGGGACATACTGAAGCTTTCTTT. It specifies CASSTQEGHTEAFF.

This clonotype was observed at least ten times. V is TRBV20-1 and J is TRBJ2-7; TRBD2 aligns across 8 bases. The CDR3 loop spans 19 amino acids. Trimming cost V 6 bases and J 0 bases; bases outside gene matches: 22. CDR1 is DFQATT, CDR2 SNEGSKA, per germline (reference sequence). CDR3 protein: CSAQGDQFASGWSSYEQYF. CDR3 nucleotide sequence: TGCAGTGCCCAAGGGGACCAGTTCGCTAGCGGGTGGAGCTCCTACGAGCAGTACTTC.

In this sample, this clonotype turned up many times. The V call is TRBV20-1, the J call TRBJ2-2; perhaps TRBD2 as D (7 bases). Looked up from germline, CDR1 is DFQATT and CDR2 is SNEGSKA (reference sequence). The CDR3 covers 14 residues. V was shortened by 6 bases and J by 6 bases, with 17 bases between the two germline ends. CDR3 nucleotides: TGCAGTGCCTCTTTAGGGGGGGTTGCCGGGGAGCTGTTTTTT. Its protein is CSASLGGVAGELFF.

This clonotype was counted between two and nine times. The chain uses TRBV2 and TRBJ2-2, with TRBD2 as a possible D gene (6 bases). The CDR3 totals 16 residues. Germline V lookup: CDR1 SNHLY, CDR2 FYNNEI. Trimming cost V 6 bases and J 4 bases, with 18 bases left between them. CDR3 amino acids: CASSFRLGRITGELFF. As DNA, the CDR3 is TGTGCCAGCAGCTTTCGCCTCGGGAGAATCACCGGGGAGCTGTTTTTT.

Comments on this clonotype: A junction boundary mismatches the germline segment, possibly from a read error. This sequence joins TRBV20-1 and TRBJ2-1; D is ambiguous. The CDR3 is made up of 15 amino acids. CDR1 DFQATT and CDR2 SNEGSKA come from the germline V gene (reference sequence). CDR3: CCALSWAPPRNEQFF. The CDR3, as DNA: TGCTGTGCCCTCTCCTGGGCCCCCCCGAGGAATGAGCAGTTCTTC.

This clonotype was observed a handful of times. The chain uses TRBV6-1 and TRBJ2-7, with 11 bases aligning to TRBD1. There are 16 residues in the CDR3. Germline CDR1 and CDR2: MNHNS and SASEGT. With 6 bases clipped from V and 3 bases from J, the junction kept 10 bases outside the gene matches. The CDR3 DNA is TGTGCCAGCAGCCCCCTACCGGGACAGGGGGGCTACGAGCAGTACTTC. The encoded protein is CASSPLPGQGGYEQYF.

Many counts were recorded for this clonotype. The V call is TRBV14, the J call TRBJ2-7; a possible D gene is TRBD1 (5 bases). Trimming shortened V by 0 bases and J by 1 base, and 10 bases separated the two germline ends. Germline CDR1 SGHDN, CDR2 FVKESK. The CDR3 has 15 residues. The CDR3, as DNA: TGTGCCAGCAGCCAAGAATGGGGCAGGTCCTACGAGCAGTACTTC. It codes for CASSQEWGRSYEQYF.

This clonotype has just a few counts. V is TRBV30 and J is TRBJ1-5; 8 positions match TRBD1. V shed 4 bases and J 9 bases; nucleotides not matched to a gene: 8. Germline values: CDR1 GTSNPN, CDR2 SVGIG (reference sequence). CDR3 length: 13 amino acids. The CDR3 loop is CAWTGQGGSPQHF. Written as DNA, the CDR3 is TGTGCCTGGACCGGACAGGGAGGATCGCCCCAGCATTTT.

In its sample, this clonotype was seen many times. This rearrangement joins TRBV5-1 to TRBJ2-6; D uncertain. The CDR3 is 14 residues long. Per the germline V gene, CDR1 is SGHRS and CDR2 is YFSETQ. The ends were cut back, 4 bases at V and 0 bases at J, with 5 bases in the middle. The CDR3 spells CASSTGSGANVLTF. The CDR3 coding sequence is TGCGCCAGCAGCACCGGCTCTGGGGCCAACGTCCTGACTTTC.

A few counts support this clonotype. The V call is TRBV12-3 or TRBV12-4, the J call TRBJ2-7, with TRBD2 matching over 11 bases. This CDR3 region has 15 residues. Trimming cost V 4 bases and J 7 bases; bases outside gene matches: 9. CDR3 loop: CASSSVAGGPREQYF. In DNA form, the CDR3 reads TGTGCCAGCAGTTCCGTAGCGGGAGGGCCAAGGGAGCAGTACTTC.

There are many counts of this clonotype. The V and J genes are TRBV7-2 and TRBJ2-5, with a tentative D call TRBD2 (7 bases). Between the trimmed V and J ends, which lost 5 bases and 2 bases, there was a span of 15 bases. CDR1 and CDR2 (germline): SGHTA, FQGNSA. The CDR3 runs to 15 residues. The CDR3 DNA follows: TGTGCCAGCAGCACCCGGGGGGCCAGTCAAGAGACCCAGTACTTC. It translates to CASSTRGASQETQYF.